This is a list of T cell receptor beta chains from one sample in a study of beta chain features in type 1 diabetes. Using immunoSEQ multiplex PCR, the repertoire was profiled, and TCRdb retains in-frame clones only, with some absent. The data show hundreds of thousands of clones, around 15% seen once. The sample consisted of naive CD4+ T cells from blood. The source of these receptors is a man aged 18 to 30 in good health. CDR3s include the opening cysteine and the closing phenylalanine or tryptophan. Each record gives: V gene, D gene, clone size, J gene, CDR3 protein, CDR3 DNA. D genes are given only for firm matches. Only part of the rows carry a size: once, few, many, or a class if the clone is expanded.

V gene: TRBV10-3
D gene: TRBD1
clone size: few
J gene: TRBJ2-5
CDR3 protein: CAISGQGETQYF
CDR3 DNA: TGTGCCATCAGTGGACAGGGGGAGACCCAGTACTTC

V gene: TRBV5-1
D gene: .
clone size: .
J gene: TRBJ1-1
CDR3 protein: CASRGDLTANTEAFF
CDR3 DNA: TGCGCCAGCAGGGGAGACTTGACTGCCAACACTGAAGCTTTCTTT

V gene: TRBV18
D gene: .
clone size: few
J gene: TRBJ2-4
CDR3 protein: CASSPDPLAKNIQYF
CDR3 DNA: TGTGCCAGCTCACCAGACCCTTTAGCCAAAAACATTCAGTACTTC

V gene: TRBV5-1
D gene: TRBD2
clone size: few
J gene: TRBJ2-5
CDR3 protein: CASSGLAGLRKTQYF
CDR3 DNA: TGCGCCAGCAGCGGGCTAGCGGGTTTAAGAAAGACCCAGTACTTC

V gene: TRBV5-1
D gene: .
clone size: .
J gene: TRBJ1-2
CDR3 protein: CASSLGRQHLSNYGYTF
CDR3 DNA: TGCGCCAGCAGCTTGGGACGGCAGCACCTCTCTAACTATGGCTACACCTTC

V gene: TRBV7-2
D gene: .
clone size: .
J gene: TRBJ2-7
CDR3 protein: CASSLQFREQYF
CDR3 DNA: TGTGCCAGCAGTCTTCAATTCCGCGAGCAGTACTTC

V gene: TRBV28
D gene: TRBD1
clone size: few
J gene: TRBJ2-3
CDR3 protein: CASSSQGRLGQADTDTQYF
CDR3 DNA: TGTGCCAGCAGTTCCCAGGGAAGGTTGGGACAGGCCGACACAGATACGCAGTATTTT

V gene: TRBV7-2
D gene: TRBD1
clone size: .
J gene: TRBJ1-1
CDR3 protein: CASTSGGQNTEAFF
CDR3 DNA: TGTGCCAGCACCTCAGGGGGGCAGAACACTGAAGCTTTCTTT

V gene: TRBV13
D gene: TRBD1
clone size: .
J gene: TRBJ1-2
CDR3 protein: CASSFTNRGQGYGYTF
CDR3 DNA: TGTGCCAGCAGCTTCACCAACAGGGGGCAGGGCTATGGCTACACCTTC

V gene: TRBV11-2
D gene: .
clone size: .
J gene: TRBJ2-2
CDR3 protein: CASSLDRVTGELFF
CDR3 DNA: TGTGCCAGCAGCTTAGATCGAGTCACCGGGGAGCTGTTTTTT

V gene: TRBV7-2
D gene: TRBD1
clone size: .
J gene: TRBJ2-5
CDR3 protein: CASSPWDREETQYF
CDR3 DNA: TGTGCCAGCAGCCCCTGGGACAGGGAAGAGACCCAGTACTTC

V gene: TRBV7-3
D gene: TRBD1
clone size: few
J gene: TRBJ2-7
CDR3 protein: CASSPSEGAIYEQYF
CDR3 DNA: TGTGCCAGCAGCCCAAGCGAGGGGGCGATCTACGAGCAGTACTTC

V gene: TRBV11-2
D gene: .
clone size: once
J gene: TRBJ1-4
CDR3 protein: CASSLDRVREKLFF
CDR3 DNA: TGTGCCAGCAGCTTAGACAGGGTGCGCGAAAAACTGTTTTTT

V gene: TRBV19
D gene: TRBD1
clone size: .
J gene: TRBJ2-7
CDR3 protein: CASSISPGQGFEQYF
CDR3 DNA: TGTGCCAGTAGTATAAGTCCGGGACAGGGTTTCGAGCAGTACTTC

V gene: TRBV10-3
D gene: TRBD2
clone size: few
J gene: TRBJ2-5
CDR3 protein: CAISSRSGGYQETQYF
CDR3 DNA: TGTGCCATCAGTTCTCGTAGCGGGGGGTACCAAGAGACCCAGTACTTC

V gene: TRBV9
D gene: .
clone size: few
J gene: TRBJ2-7
CDR3 protein: CASSPSGRSSYEQYF
CDR3 DNA: TGTGCCAGCAGCCCATCGGGCAGGAGCTCCTACGAGCAGTACTTC

V gene: TRBV27
D gene: TRBD1
clone size: .
J gene: TRBJ2-2
CDR3 protein: CASSPPDRVETGELFF
CDR3 DNA: TGTGCCAGCAGTCCCCCGGACAGGGTAGAGACCGGGGAGCTGTTTTTT

V gene: TRBV28
D gene: .
clone size: few
J gene: TRBJ1-2
CDR3 protein: CASMSRTGYTF
CDR3 DNA: TGTGCCAGCATGTCCCGGACTGGCTACACCTTC

V gene: TRBV4-2
D gene: TRBD2
clone size: few
J gene: TRBJ2-3
CDR3 protein: CASSPIAGDPRPDTQYF
CDR3 DNA: TGTGCCAGCAGCCCTATAGCGGGGGATCCTAGACCAGATACGCAGTATTTT

V gene: TRBV28
D gene: .
clone size: few
J gene: TRBJ2-7
CDR3 protein: CASIDRSSYEQYF
CDR3 DNA: TGTGCCAGCATAGACAGAAGCTCCTACGAGCAGTACTTC

V gene: TRBV21-1
D gene: .
clone size: .
J gene: TRBJ2-5
CDR3 protein: CASSRGTGHQETQYF
CDR3 DNA: TGTGCCAGCAGCCGGGGGACAGGACACCAAGAGACCCAGTACTTC

V gene: TRBV19
D gene: .
clone size: .
J gene: TRBJ1-1
CDR3 protein: CASSIARVAAFF
CDR3 DNA: TGTGCCAGTAGTATAGCAAGGGTTGCGGCTTTCTTT

V gene: TRBV28
D gene: .
clone size: .
J gene: TRBJ2-2
CDR3 protein: CASSLWPGAGRSTGELFF
CDR3 DNA: TGTGCCAGCAGTTTATGGCCCGGAGCAGGGCGGAGCACCGGGGAGCTGTTTTTT

V gene: TRBV10-3
D gene: TRBD2
clone size: .
J gene: TRBJ2-1
CDR3 protein: CAISESQAGGVNNEQFF
CDR3 DNA: TGTGCCATCAGTGAGTCCCAAGCGGGGGGAGTCAACAATGAGCAGTTCTTC

V gene: TRBV5-4
D gene: TRBD1
clone size: .
J gene: TRBJ2-2
CDR3 protein: CASSTGGLNGELFF
CDR3 DNA: TGTGCCAGCAGCACAGGGGGCTTGAACGGGGAGCTGTTTTTT

V gene: TRBV9
D gene: TRBD2
clone size: few
J gene: TRBJ2-3
CDR3 protein: CASSAFPGLAGGHSDTQYF
CDR3 DNA: TGTGCCAGCAGCGCTTTCCCGGGACTAGCGGGGGGGCACTCAGATACGCAGTATTTT

V gene: TRBV10-3
D gene: .
clone size: few
J gene: TRBJ2-3
CDR3 protein: CAIGREVGTDTQYF
CDR3 DNA: TGTGCCATCGGCAGGGAGGTTGGCACAGATACGCAGTATTTT

V gene: TRBV18
D gene: TRBD1
clone size: .
J gene: TRBJ2-3
CDR3 protein: CASSARDRTDTQYF
CDR3 DNA: TGTGCCAGCTCAGCCCGGGACAGGACTGATACGCAGTATTTT

V gene: TRBV6-5
D gene: .
clone size: .
J gene: TRBJ2-7
CDR3 protein: CASSSTYEQYF
CDR3 DNA: TGTGCCAGCAGTTCGACTTACGAGCAGTACTTC

V gene: TRBV7-2
D gene: TRBD1
clone size: .
J gene: TRBJ2-7
CDR3 protein: CASSLLGTGAYEQYF
CDR3 DNA: TGTGCCAGCAGCTTACTTGGGACAGGGGCTTACGAGCAGTACTTC

V gene: TRBV19
D gene: TRBD2
clone size: few
J gene: TRBJ2-3
CDR3 protein: CASSIDQRLAGRDTQYF
CDR3 DNA: TGTGCCAGTAGTATAGATCAGCGACTAGCCGGCAGAGATACGCAGTATTTT

V gene: TRBV18
D gene: .
clone size: many
J gene: TRBJ2-1
CDR3 protein: CASSPPTGRRNNEQFF
CDR3 DNA: TGTGCCAGCTCACCACCGACAGGTCGTCGGAACAATGAGCAGTTCTTC

V gene: TRBV5-1
D gene: .
clone size: few
J gene: TRBJ1-5
CDR3 protein: CASSAGSGDQPQHF
CDR3 DNA: TGCGCCAGCAGCGCCGGGTCTGGGGATCAGCCCCAGCATTTT

V gene: TRBV7-9
D gene: .
clone size: few
J gene: TRBJ2-7
CDR3 protein: CASRQPGQKGHEQYF
CDR3 DNA: TGTGCCAGCAGGCAGCCGGGACAAAAGGGTCACGAGCAGTACTTC

V gene: TRBV7-2
D gene: .
clone size: .
J gene: TRBJ2-1
CDR3 protein: CASRTGTDGYNEQFF
CDR3 DNA: TGTGCCAGCAGAACCGGGACGGACGGCTACAATGAGCAGTTCTTC

V gene: TRBV7-2
D gene: TRBD1
clone size: few
J gene: TRBJ2-2
CDR3 protein: CASERGRGGGGELFF
CDR3 DNA: TGTGCCAGCGAAAGGGGGCGTGGAGGTGGCGGGGAGCTGTTTTTT

V gene: TRBV19
D gene: .
clone size: .
J gene: TRBJ1-5
CDR3 protein: CASSIGMTRVSNQPQHF
CDR3 DNA: TGTGCCAGTAGTATAGGTATGACGAGGGTGTCCAATCAGCCCCAGCATTTT

V gene: TRBV7-8
D gene: .
clone size: few
J gene: TRBJ2-3
CDR3 protein: CASSLTGTSTDTQYF
CDR3 DNA: TGTGCCAGCAGCTTAACAGGGACTAGCACAGATACGCAGTATTTT

V gene: TRBV4-3
D gene: .
clone size: .
J gene: TRBJ1-4
CDR3 protein: CASSQGRQVNEKLFF
CDR3 DNA: TGCGCCAGCAGCCAAGGACGGCAGGTTAATGAAAAACTGTTTTTT

V gene: TRBV28
D gene: .
clone size: .
J gene: TRBJ1-1
CDR3 protein: CASSSGTGSKAFF
CDR3 DNA: TGTGCCAGCAGTTCAGGTACGGGCTCTAAAGCTTTCTTT

V gene: TRBV9
D gene: .
clone size: few
J gene: TRBJ2-6
CDR3 protein: CASSPESSGANVLTF
CDR3 DNA: TGTGCCAGCAGCCCTGAGAGTTCTGGGGCCAACGTCCTGACTTTC

V gene: TRBV4-2
D gene: .
clone size: few
J gene: TRBJ2-7
CDR3 protein: CASSQDLQTYEQYF
CDR3 DNA: TGTGCCAGCAGCCAAGATCTCCAGACCTACGAGCAGTACTTC

V gene: TRBV7-9
D gene: TRBD2
clone size: .
J gene: TRBJ2-3
CDR3 protein: CASSLEPGLAGGRGTQYF
CDR3 DNA: TGTGCCAGCAGCTTAGAGCCGGGACTAGCGGGGGGGCGCGGTACGCAGTATTTT

V gene: TRBV18
D gene: .
clone size: .
J gene: TRBJ1-1
CDR3 protein: CASSPQAKEAFF
CDR3 DNA: TGTGCCAGCTCACCACAAGCAAAGGAAGCTTTCTTT

V gene: TRBV5-6
D gene: TRBD2
clone size: .
J gene: TRBJ2-3
CDR3 protein: CASSAGLYTQYF
CDR3 DNA: TGTGCCAGCAGCGCGGGACTATATACGCAGTATTTT

V gene: TRBV5-4
D gene: .
clone size: .
J gene: TRBJ1-1
CDR3 protein: CASSLVFSTEAFF
CDR3 DNA: TGTGCCAGCAGCTTGGTTTTCAGCACTGAAGCTTTCTTT

V gene: TRBV7-9
D gene: .
clone size: .
J gene: TRBJ2-7
CDR3 protein: CASSSGGGRPYEQYF
CDR3 DNA: TGTGCCAGCAGCTCCGGAGGGGGAAGGCCCTACGAGCAGTACTTC

V gene: TRBV5-4
D gene: .
clone size: few
J gene: TRBJ1-6
CDR3 protein: CASSLPGLNSPLHF
CDR3 DNA: TGTGCCAGCAGCTTACCAGGGTTGAATTCACCCCTCCACTTT

V gene: TRBV4-1
D gene: .
clone size: .
J gene: TRBJ2-2
CDR3 protein: CASSLRSRVDTGELFF
CDR3 DNA: TGCGCCAGCAGCCTCCGCAGCAGGGTGGACACCGGGGAGCTGTTTTTT

V gene: TRBV4-2
D gene: .
clone size: .
J gene: TRBJ1-2
CDR3 protein: CASSQRQFNYGYTF
CDR3 DNA: TGTGCCAGCAGCCAACGGCAGTTTAACTATGGCTACACCTTC

V gene: TRBV25-1
D gene: .
clone size: few
J gene: TRBJ1-2
CDR3 protein: CASSAPDPGRYGYTF
CDR3 DNA: TGTGCCAGCAGTGCGCCCGATCCCGGCCGGTATGGCTACACCTTC

V gene: TRBV7-2
D gene: .
clone size: .
J gene: TRBJ2-7
CDR3 protein: CASSSFGANSYEQYF
CDR3 DNA: TGTGCCAGCAGCTCCTTTGGGGCTAACTCCTACGAGCAGTACTTC

V gene: TRBV7-9
D gene: .
clone size: many
J gene: TRBJ1-4
CDR3 protein: CASGGEKLFF
CDR3 DNA: TGTGCCAGCGGGGGCGAAAAACTGTTTTTT

V gene: TRBV9
D gene: TRBD2
clone size: .
J gene: TRBJ2-7
CDR3 protein: CASSVEASGRGRHEQYF
CDR3 DNA: TGTGCCAGCAGCGTAGAGGCTAGCGGGAGGGGGCGACACGAGCAGTACTTC